These T cell receptor beta chains were read from a single sample in a study of neurological immune-mediated disorders. TCRdb re-analysed the 5' RACE reads in MiXCR, keeping a single row per CDR3 protein. The sample records about 66,000 distinct CDR3 sequences, roughly 4.5% being singletons. The sequenced sample was PBMCs. The receptor set was obtained from a woman aged 70 to 79 with multiple sclerosis. Each CDR3 is given with its conserved first and last residue. D genes are given only for firm matches. The size of a clone is reported for some rows only, either as once, few or many, or as a class for expanded clones.

v_call	clone_size	j_call	d_call	cdr3_aa	cdr3_nt
TRBV5-1	many	TRBJ2-5	-	CASSLVKGNREETQYF	TGCGCCAGCAGCTTGGTGAAAGGGAATCGGGAGGAGACCCAGTACTTC
TRBV12-3/TRBV12-4	few	TRBJ2-1	-	CASSLFKYNEQFF	TGTGCCAGCAGTTTGTTCAAATACAATGAGCAGTTCTTC
TRBV3-1	many	TRBJ2-3	-	CASSQWTRPADTQYF	TGTGCCAGCAGCCAGTGGACTCGTCCTGCAGATACGCAGTATTTT
TRBV7-2	many	TRBJ2-7	TRBD1	CASSLATGQARVQYF	TGTGCCAGCAGCTTAGCGACAGGACAGGCCCGAGTCCAGTACTTC
TRBV10-3	few	TRBJ2-7	TRBD1	CAISRDSYEQYF	TGTGCCATCAGTCGGGACAGCTACGAGCAGTACTTC
TRBV10-3	many	TRBJ2-2	-	CASCGMPGTGELFF	TGTGCCAGTTGCGGTATGCCCGGGACCGGGGAGCTGTTTTTT
TRBV5-1	-	TRBJ2-7	TRBD2	CASSFSSGRTYEQYF	TGCGCCAGCAGCTTTTCTAGCGGGAGGACCTACGAGCAGTACTTC
TRBV7-9	many	TRBJ1-3	-	CASSSGGSGNTIYF	TGTGCCAGCAGCTCCGGGGGATCTGGAAACACCATATATTTT
TRBV5-1	many	TRBJ1-3	-	CASSPGGAGNTIYF	TGCGCCAGCAGCCCCGGGGGGGCAGGAAACACCATATATTTT
TRBV5-1	many	TRBJ2-1	TRBD2	CASSPGTSGIYNEQFF	TGCGCCAGCAGCCCGGGGACTAGCGGGATTTACAATGAGCAGTTCTTC
TRBV5-1	-	TRBJ2-7	-	CASSLGAPPWEQYF	TGCGCCAGCAGCTTGGGAGCGCCTCCTTGGGAGCAGTACTTC
TRBV20-1	many	TRBJ1-1	-	CSASGEGPTEAFF	TGCAGTGCTAGCGGGGAGGGACCCACTGAAGCTTTCTTT
TRBV3-1	few	TRBJ1-1	-	CASSQAALGNTEAFF	TGTGCCAGCAGCCAAGCGGCCCTAGGGAACACTGAAGCTTTCTTT
TRBV7-2	many	TRBJ2-7	-	CASSLEGGIRYEQYF	TGTGCCAGCAGCTTAGAGGGCGGGATTAGGTACGAGCAGTACTTC
TRBV4-1	many	TRBJ2-3	TRBD2	CASSLGLARDTQYF	TGCGCCAGCAGCCTGGGACTAGCGAGAGATACGCAGTATTTT
TRBV29-1	many	TRBJ2-1	-	CSGKTESYNEQFF	TGCAGCGGAAAAACAGAATCCTACAATGAGCAGTTCTTC
TRBV5-5	many	TRBJ2-4	-	CASSPNSVGVRNIQYF	TGTGCCAGCAGCCCCAACTCAGTCGGGGTCAGAAACATTCAGTACTTC
TRBV7-2	many	TRBJ2-7	-	CASSLVGFYEQYF	TGTGCCAGCAGCTTAGTAGGTTTTTACGAGCAGTACTTC
TRBV4-3	many	TRBJ2-1	TRBD2	CASSQDTSGGSNEQFF	TGCGCCAGCAGCCAAGATACTAGCGGGGGGAGCAATGAGCAGTTCTTC
TRBV15	many	TRBJ2-7	TRBD2	CATSTLAGYEQYF	TGTGCCACCAGCACACTAGCGGGGTACGAGCAGTACTTC
TRBV5-1	-	TRBJ2-2	-	CASSLGAREGTGELFF	TGCGCCAGCAGCTTGGGTGCCAGGGAAGGCACCGGAGAGCTGTTTTTT
TRBV7-9	many	TRBJ2-3	TRBD2	CASSEGLADTQYF	TGTGCCAGCAGCGAGGGACTAGCCGATACGCAGTATTTT
TRBV7-6	many	TRBJ2-7	-	CASSLDPGYSYEQYF	TGTGCCAGCAGCTTAGACCCCGGTTACTCCTACGAGCAGTACTTC
TRBV5-6	many	TRBJ1-2	-	CASSLDGGRSFGYTF	TGTGCCAGCAGCTTGGATGGGGGGCGTTCTTTTGGCTACACCTTC
TRBV7-9	-	TRBJ1-1	TRBD1	CASSLAAGGTEAFF	TGTGCCAGCAGCTTAGCTGCAGGGGGCACTGAAGCTTTCTTT
TRBV20-1	many	TRBJ2-1	-	CSARYSSYNEQFF	TGCAGCGCCCGGTACAGCTCCTACAATGAGCAGTTCTTC
TRBV12-3/TRBV12-4	many	TRBJ2-1	TRBD2	CASSDASGSRNEQFF	TGTGCCAGCAGTGACGCTAGCGGGAGCAGGAATGAGCAGTTCTTC
TRBV6-6	-	TRBJ1-5	-	CASRDDRNYQPQNF	TGTGCCAGCAGGGACGACAGGAACTATCAGCCCCAGAATTTT
TRBV20-1	many	TRBJ2-3	-	CSARASIQLASTDTQYF	TGCAGTGCTAGAGCTTCTATCCAACTAGCCTCCACAGATACGCAGTATTTT
TRBV12-3/TRBV12-4	many	TRBJ2-7	-	CASSPNYDGFEQYF	TGTGCCAGCAGCCCCAACTACGACGGCTTCGAGCAGTACTTC
TRBV6-5	many	TRBJ2-3	-	CASSYLGGTTDTQYF	TGTGCCAGCAGTTACCTCGGGGGTACCACAGATACGCAGTATTTT